Below are 24 T cell receptor beta chains sequenced from a single sample in a study of CD8+ T cells in alopecia areata. After isolation, RNA underwent reverse transcription to generate cDNA as the sequencing template. Repertoires were generated with immunoSEQ multiplex PCR, while TCRdb's copy carries only in-frame clones and drops some. This sample carries roughly 32,000 clones, roughly 58% of them seen once, and the ten largest clones take more than 15%. The sequenced material came from NKG2D-high CD8+ T cells sorted from blood. The receptors come from a human donor with alopecia areata.

This clone was picked up one time. The chain uses TRBV4-3 and TRBJ2-4, with TRBD2 as a possible D gene (6 bases). Trimming shortened V by 1 base and J by 1 base, and 11 bases separated the two germline ends. This CDR3 has 16 residues. Germline CDR1 LGHNA, CDR2 YSLEER. DNA of the CDR3: TGCGCCAGCAGCCAAGGGGGGGTTCCGGCCAAAAACATTCAGTACTTC. Protein sequence: CASSQGGVPAKNIQYF.

The V and J genes are TRBV4-1 and TRBJ2-3; the match to TRBD2 covers 14 bases. J was trimmed by 7 bases and V by 0 bases; bases with no gene match: 12. Germline CDR1 is MGHRA and CDR2 is YSYEKL. The length of the CDR3 is 19 residues. CDR3 protein: CASSQEESRLAGGVYTQYF. The CDR3 DNA reads TGCGCCAGCAGCCAAGAAGAATCGCGACTAGCGGGAGGGGTTTATACGCAGTATTTT.

By sample share, this clone is medium-sized (0.01 to 0.1%). The chain uses TRBV7-8 and TRBJ1-5; D is unresolved. The CDR3 is 12 residues long. Germline assignment: CDR1 SGHVS and CDR2 FQNEAQ. Trimming took 1 base from V and 6 from J, leaving 4 bases between them. The DNA of the CDR3 is TGTGCCAGCAGCTTAGGGACTCAGCCCCAGCATTTT. Amino acids: CASSLGTQPQHF.

This clone has just a few counts. This chain uses TRBV7-2 with TRBJ2-2; 11 nucleotides match TRBD2. The CDR3 has 17 residues. CDR1 and CDR2 from the germline V gene are SGHTA and FQGNSA. Losses at the gene ends were 1 base for V and 2 bases for J; bases not matched to a gene: 3. CDR3 loop: CASSLGLAGQNTGELFF. The CDR3 nucleotides read TGTGCCAGCAGCTTAGGACTAGCGGGGCAAAACACCGGGGAGCTGTTTTTT.

The J gene is TRBJ2-3, the V gene TRBV6-5; D not resolved. Trimming left V 10 bases short and J 2 bases short, with 13 bases between. The CDR3 covers 13 residues. CDR1 and CDR2 from the germline V gene are MNHEY and SVGAGI. In DNA form, the CDR3 reads TGTGCCACCTCTTACGGTTCCACAGATACGCAGTATTTT. Protein product: CATSYGSTDTQYF.

This clone is hyperexpanded within its sample. The J gene is TRBJ1-1, the V gene TRBV19; no clear D. CDR1 is LNHDA, CDR2 SQIVND, per germline (reference sequence). This CDR3 region has 13 residues. V lost 1 base to trimming and J lost 6 bases, with 9 bases between them. The CDR3: CASSIVASSEAFF. In DNA, the CDR3 is TGTGCCAGTAGTATAGTGGCGAGCTCTGAAGCTTTCTTT. The complete variable domain, with remaining parts taken from reference TRBV19 and TRBJ1-1, reads DGGITQSPKYLFRKEGQNVTLSCEQNLNHDAMYWYRQDPGQGLRLIYYSQIVNDFQKGDIAEGYSVSREKKESFPLTVTSAQKNPTAFYLCASSIVASSEAFFGQGTRLTVV.

J is TRBJ2-5 and V is TRBV4-1; 7 bases fit TRBD2. The CDR3 sequence is 14 residues long. Germline-derived CDR1 and CDR2 are MGHRA and YSYEKL. V lost 1 base and J lost 4; bases outside the gene matches: 3. This CDR3 is CASSQAGGRETQYF. In nucleotides, the CDR3 is TGCGCCAGCAGCCAAGCCGGGGGGAGAGAGACCCAGTACTTC.

The J gene is TRBJ1-5, the V gene TRBV27; D may be TRBD1 (5 bases). The CDR3 covers 15 residues. The V gene lost 2 bases and the J gene lost 3 bases, with 11 bases spanning the gap. Germline V gene lookup returns CDR1 MNHEY and CDR2 SMNVEV (reference sequence). The CDR3 nucleotides read TGTGCCAGCAGTTTAGGGGCCACCTTCAATCAGCCCCAGCATTTT. Its translation: CASSLGATFNQPQHF.

This clone is deemed medium-sized (0.01 to 0.1%). The CDR3 protein is CATSKIVLAGTDTQYF. The CDR3 DNA sequence: TGTGCCACCAGCAAGATCGTACTAGCGGGAACGGATACGCAGTATTTT. The V call is TRBV15, the J call TRBJ2-3, with TRBD2 matching 10 bases. The ends lost 4 bases at V and 6 bases at J; junction bases unmatched: 10. Germline V gene sequence: CDR1 LNHNV, CDR2 YYDKDF (reference sequence). The CDR3 runs 16 residues.

The chain is built from TRBV5-4 and TRBJ1-1; TRBD1 matches 7 bases. Germline V lookup: CDR1 SGHNT, CDR2 YYREEE (reference sequence). Trimming removed 4 bases from V and 5 bases from J; junction bases left unmatched: 14. There are 16 residues in the CDR3. Written as DNA, the CDR3 is TGTGCCAGCAGCGAGGACAGGTTCGTGATAAGTACTGAAGCTTTCTTT. This sequence encodes CASSEDRFVISTEAFF. The full variable domain, rest sourced from reference TRBV5-4 and TRBJ1-1, is ETGVTQSPTHLIKTRGQQVTLRCSSQSGHNTVSWYQQALGQGPQFIFQYYREEENGRGNFPPRFSGLQFPNYSSELNVNALELDDSALYLCASSEDRFVISTEAFFGQGTRLTVV.

The rearrangement joins TRBV5-6 to TRBJ2-7, with 7 bases lining up with TRBD1. This CDR3 has 13 amino acids. Trimming took 2 bases from V and 2 from J; bases not matched to a gene: 1. Germline loops: CDR1 SGHDT, CDR2 YYEEEE. CDR3 in DNA: TGTGCCAGCAGCTTCCAGGGGGCCTACGAGCAGTACTTC. Encoded protein: CASSFQGAYEQYF.

The chain joins TRBV10-3 to TRBJ2-5, with TRBD2 matching over 14 bases. Per germline, CDR1 ENHRY and CDR2 SYGVKD. The trim removed 5 bases at V and 0 bases at J, leaving 11 bases unmatched. This CDR3 contains 19 residues. For the CDR3, the DNA is TGTGCCATCAGTACCCGAGCACGACTAGCGGGAGGGAACCAAGAGACCCAGTACTTC. Protein: CAISTRARLAGGNQETQYF.

The rearrangement uses TRBV7-6 and TRBJ2-1; D is uncertain. This CDR3 comprises 13 residues. The germline V and J ends were trimmed by 1 base and 5 bases, with 6 bases remaining between them. Looked up from germline, CDR1 is SGHVS and CDR2 is FNYEAQ. The CDR3 here is CASSLDGNNEQFF. CDR3 DNA sequence: TGTGCCAGCAGCTTAGACGGTAACAATGAGCAGTTCTTC.

This clone was seen a few times. The rearrangement joins TRBV5-1 to TRBJ2-7; 11 bases match TRBD2. Germline V CDR1 and CDR2: SGHRS, YFSETQ. With V trimmed by 4 bases and J by 7 bases, 13 bases remained unmatched. CDR3 length: 16 residues. The CDR3 region is CASSPELAGVVEEQYF. For the CDR3, the DNA is TGCGCCAGCAGCCCGGAACTAGCGGGGGTTGTGGAGGAGCAGTACTTC.

The chain employs TRBV27 and TRBJ2-2; 9 nucleotides agree with TRBD1. V shed 5 bases, J shed 4 bases, and the junction held 8 bases outside the gene matches. The length of the CDR3 is 16 residues. Per germline, CDR1 MNHEY and CDR2 SMNVEV (reference sequence). The CDR3 loop is CASSISGTGITGELFF. The CDR3 coding sequence is TGTGCCAGCAGTATCTCCGGGACAGGGATCACCGGGGAGCTGTTTTTT.

This chain connects TRBV14 to TRBJ2-6, with 8 bases matching TRBD1. The CDR3 is 17 residues long. V shed 2 bases, J shed 2 bases, and the junction held 5 bases outside the gene matches. Germline V gene lookup returns CDR1 SGHDN and CDR2 FVKESK. The CDR3 is CASSQPGGTPGANVLTF. CDR3 coding DNA: TGTGCCAGCAGCCAACCAGGGGGCACCCCTGGGGCCAACGTCCTGACTTTC.

V gene TRBV4-3 combines with J gene TRBJ2-4, with D perhaps matching TRBD2 (6 bases). This CDR3 is 15 amino acids long. Per germline, CDR1 LGHNA and CDR2 YSLEER. V shed 0 bases and J shed 12 bases, with 18 bases lying between them. Here the CDR3 DNA reads TGCGCCAGCAGCCAAGATTATCTCGGAGGGGTGGATCAGTACTTC. This gives the protein CASSQDYLGGVDQYF.

This clone was seen only a few times. The V gene is TRBV29-1, the J gene TRBJ2-1; perhaps TRBD1 as D (6 bases). CDR3 length equals 12 residues. V was trimmed by 8 bases and J by 2 bases, leaving 10 bases between them. The germline gives CDR1 SQVTM, CDR2 ANQGSEA. The chain's CDR3 is CSPRDTYNEQFF. CDR3 nucleotides: TGCAGCCCACGGGACACCTACAATGAGCAGTTCTTC.

The CDR3 region is CASSESSGSMNEQFF. The CDR3, as DNA: TGCGCCAGCAGTGAATCTTCGGGATCAATGAATGAGCAGTTCTTC. The V call is TRBV10-1, the J call TRBJ2-1, with a tentative D call TRBD2 (5 bases). The V gene lost 3 bases and the J gene lost 7 bases, with 16 bases spanning the gap. The germline gives CDR1 WNHNN, CDR2 SYGVQD (reference sequence). The CDR3 runs to 15 residues.

The chain is built from TRBV7-9 and TRBJ2-7, with a weak D call TRBD2 (7 bases). CDR1 is SEHNR and CDR2 is FQNEAQ in the germline V gene (reference sequence). The CDR3 covers 19 residues. V shed 4 bases and J shed 0 bases, with 25 bases lying between them. The CDR3 nucleotides read TGTGCCAGCAGCTCGAACGAACCGATACTAGGGGGGGACTCCTACGAGCAGTACTTC. Its protein product is CASSSNEPILGGDSYEQYF.

The rearrangement joins TRBV30 to TRBJ1-2; D is unclear. V gave up 8 bases and J gave up 2 bases, with 21 bases separating them. Germline loops: CDR1 GTSNPN, CDR2 SVGIG (reference sequence). This CDR3 spans 15 amino acids. CDR3 nucleotide sequence: TGTGCCCGGGAAAAAAACACCGGGCGGAACTATGGCTACACCTTC. Translation: CAREKNTGRNYGYTF.

This clone was seen a handful of times. The rearrangement uses TRBV4-1 and TRBJ2-1; D unclear. The V end lost 1 base, the J end lost 1 base, and 8 bases lay between the germline ends. Looked up from germline, CDR1 is MGHRA and CDR2 is YSYEKL. The CDR3 extends over 15 amino acids. The CDR3 region is CASSQGQWSYNEQFF. CDR3 coding DNA: TGCGCCAGCAGCCAAGGCCAGTGGTCCTACAATGAGCAGTTCTTC.

The rearrangement links TRBV29-1 to TRBJ1-1; no firm D call. The CDR3 runs to 15 residues. V was trimmed by 0 bases and J by 0 bases, leaving 11 bases between them. Germline V gene sequence: CDR1 SQVTM, CDR2 ANQGSEA. The chain's CDR3 is CSVEDQIWLNTEAFF. The CDR3 nucleotides read TGCAGCGTTGAAGATCAAATATGGCTGAACACTGAAGCTTTCTTT.

This clone ranks as medium-sized. This sequence joins TRBV27 and TRBJ2-3, with 7 nucleotides matching TRBD2. The germline CDR1 and CDR2 sequences are MNHEY and SMNVEV (reference sequence). The trim removed 5 bases at V and 5 bases at J, leaving 10 bases unmatched. CDR3 length equals 15 residues. Here the CDR3 reads CASSVLSGGQDTQYF. CDR3 sequence (DNA): TGTGCCAGCAGTGTTCTTTCGGGAGGTCAAGATACGCAGTATTTT.